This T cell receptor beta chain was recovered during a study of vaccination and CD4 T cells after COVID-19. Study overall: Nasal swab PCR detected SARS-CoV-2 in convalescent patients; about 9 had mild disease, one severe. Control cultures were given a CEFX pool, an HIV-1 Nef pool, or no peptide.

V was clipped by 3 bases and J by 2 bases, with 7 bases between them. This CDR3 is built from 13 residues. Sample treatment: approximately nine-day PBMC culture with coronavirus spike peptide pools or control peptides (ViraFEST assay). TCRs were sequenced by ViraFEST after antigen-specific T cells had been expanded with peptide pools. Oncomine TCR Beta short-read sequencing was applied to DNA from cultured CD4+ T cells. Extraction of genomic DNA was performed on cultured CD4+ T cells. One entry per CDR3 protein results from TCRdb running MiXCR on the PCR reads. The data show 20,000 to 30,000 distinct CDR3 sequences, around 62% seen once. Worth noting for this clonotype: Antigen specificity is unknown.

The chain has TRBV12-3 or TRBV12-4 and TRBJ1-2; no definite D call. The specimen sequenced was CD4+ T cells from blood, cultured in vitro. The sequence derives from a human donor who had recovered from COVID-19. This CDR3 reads CASSFRWNYGYTF. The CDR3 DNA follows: TGTGCCAGCAGTTTTCGATGGAACTATGGCTACACCTTC.